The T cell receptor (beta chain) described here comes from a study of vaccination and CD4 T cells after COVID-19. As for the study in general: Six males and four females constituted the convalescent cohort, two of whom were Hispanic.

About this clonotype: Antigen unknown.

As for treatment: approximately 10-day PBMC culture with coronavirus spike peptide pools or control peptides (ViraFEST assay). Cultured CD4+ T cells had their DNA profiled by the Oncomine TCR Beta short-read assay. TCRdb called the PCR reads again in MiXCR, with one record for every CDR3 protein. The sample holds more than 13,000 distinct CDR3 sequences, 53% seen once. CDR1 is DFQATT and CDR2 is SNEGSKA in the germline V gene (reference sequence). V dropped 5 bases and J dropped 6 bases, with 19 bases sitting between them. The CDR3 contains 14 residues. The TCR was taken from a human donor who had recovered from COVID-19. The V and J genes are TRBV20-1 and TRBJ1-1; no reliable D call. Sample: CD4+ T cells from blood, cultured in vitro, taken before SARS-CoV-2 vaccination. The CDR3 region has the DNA TGCAGTGCTCCTAATTCCAGGACGGTCTCTGAAGCTTTCTTT. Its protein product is CSAPNSRTVSEAFF.